Shown below are 19 T cell receptor beta chains from a single sample sequenced in a study of blood T cell repertoires in COVID-19. Here immunoSEQ multiplex PCR was the method, and the copy in TCRdb shows in-frame clones only, minus some. The data show around 150,000 clones, approximately 84% seen once. The sequenced material came from peripheral blood. The receptors here all came from a woman aged 80 or older with acute or convalescent COVID-19.

The V and J genes are TRBV5-1 and TRBJ2-5; TRBD1 agrees at 8 bases. The germline V gene encodes CDR1 SGHRS and CDR2 YFSETQ. This CDR3 spans 14 amino acids. V was pared by 0 bases and J by 5 bases, with 3 bases of the junction left unmatched. CDR3 sequence: CASSLDRGFETQYF. The CDR3 bases are TGCGCCAGCAGCTTGGACAGGGGGTTTGAGACCCAGTACTTC.

This clone appeared a few times. The V and J genes are TRBV2 and TRBJ1-3, with D perhaps matching TRBD1 (5 bases). In germline, CDR1 is SNHLY, CDR2 FYNNEI. The V end lost 10 bases, the J end lost 3 bases, and 10 bases lay between the germline ends. The CDR3 is made up of 12 amino acids. The CDR3 region is CATRGFGNTIYF. The DNA for the CDR3 is TGTGCCACGCGGGGCTTTGGAAACACCATATATTTT.

This chain links TRBV7-8 with TRBJ2-7, with TRBD2 identical over 14 bases. Germline CDR1 reads SGHVS; CDR2 reads FQNEAQ. The junction had 8 bases not matched to a gene; V was cut back by 6 bases and J by 4 bases. The CDR3 has 16 amino acids. The CDR3 spells CASRTGLAGESYEQYF. Here the CDR3 DNA reads TGTGCCAGCAGGACGGGACTAGCGGGAGAGTCTTACGAGCAGTACTTC.

A remark on this clone: Other DNA sequences from this sample encode an identical CDR3 as well. J is TRBJ1-3 and V is TRBV9, with D unclear. V lost 0 bases and J lost 0, with 4 bases in between. The CDR3 consists of 14 residues. Germline V gives CDR1 SGDLS, CDR2 YYNGEE. The CDR3, as DNA: TGTGCCAGCAGCGTAGGTAGCTCTGGAAACACCATATATTTT. Its translation: CASSVGSSGNTIYF.

V and J are TRBV7-2 and TRBJ1-3; D is undetermined. Per the germline V gene, CDR1 is SGHTA and CDR2 is FQGNSA. CDR3 size: 14 residues. V was cut by 3 bases and J by 2 bases, with 8 bases left in between. The CDR3 loop is CASSFTLTGNTIYF. CDR3 DNA sequence: TGTGCCAGCAGCTTCACCCTAACTGGAAACACCATATATTTT.

The chain recombines TRBV7-8 with TRBJ1-6; D is possibly TRBD1 (6 bases). Germline V gene lookup returns CDR1 SGHVS and CDR2 FQNEAQ. The CDR3 contains 17 residues. V lost 1 base to trimming and J lost 10 bases, with 20 bases between them. The CDR3 here is CASSLGRRGGAVSPLHF. The CDR3 DNA reads TGTGCCAGCAGCTTAGGGCGTAGGGGGGGGGCAGTCTCACCCCTCCACTTT.

As DNA, the CDR3 is TGTGCCAGCAGCTTGGACAACTACGAGCAGTACTTC. Its translation: CASSLDNYEQYF. The rearrangement joins TRBV5-5 to TRBJ2-7; no reliable D call. The CDR3 runs 12 residues. The germline CDR1 and CDR2 sequences are SGHKS and YYEKEE (reference sequence). V lost 0 bases and J lost 3, with 4 bases in between.

The table lists this clone with a count of one. CDR3 nucleotides: TGTGCCAGTAAGGGACAGAATCAGCCCCAGCATTTT. Translation gives CASKGQNQPQHF. The J gene is TRBJ1-5, the V gene TRBV19; 7 bases are a match to TRBD1. The CDR3 runs 12 residues. Germline values: CDR1 LNHDA, CDR2 SQIVND (reference sequence). V gave up 7 bases and J gave up 4 bases; unmatched junction bases: 1.

J is TRBJ1-5 and V is TRBV7-2, with 7 bases lining up with TRBD1. The CDR3 consists of 14 residues. Germline CDR1 SGHTA, CDR2 FQGNSA. The V gene end was trimmed by 3 bases and the J gene end by 1 base; junction bases not matched to a gene: 0. The CDR3 bases are TGTGCCAGCAGCTTGGGACAGAGCAATCAGCCCCAGCATTTT. Amino acids: CASSLGQSNQPQHF. Full variable domain (missing parts from reference TRBV7-2 and TRBJ1-5): GAGVSQSPSNKVTEKGKDVELRCDPISGHTALYWYRQSLGQGLEFLIYFQGNSAPDKSGLPSDRFSAERTGGSVSTLTIQRTQQEDSAVYLCASSLGQSNQPQHFGDGTRLSIL.

The chain uses TRBV27 and TRBJ1-3, with a possible D match to TRBD1 (5 bases). This CDR3 has 16 residues. Germline lookup yields CDR1 MNHEY and CDR2 SMNVEV (reference sequence). Trimming pared 6 bases from V and 4 bases from J, leaving 19 bases between. The DNA for the CDR3 is TGTGCCAGCAGCCCCTCGATCCCAGGGCCCGGAAACACCATATATTTT. Its translation: CASSPSIPGPGNTIYF.

The genes are TRBV30 and TRBJ1-5; no clear D gene. There are 14 residues in the CDR3. Trimming stripped 2 bases from V and 3 bases from J, with 11 bases between. CDR1 is GTSNPN, CDR2 SVGIG, per germline (reference sequence). The CDR3 region is CAWSKGRYNQPQHF. For the CDR3, the DNA is TGTGCCTGGAGTAAAGGGAGGTACAATCAGCCCCAGCATTTT.

This clone was seen repeatedly, ten times or more. This rearrangement joins TRBV27 to TRBJ2-2, with TRBD2 identical over 12 bases. The J segment lost 4 bases and the V segment lost 4 bases, leaving 10 bases of the junction unmatched. CDR3 length: 18 residues. CDR1 is MNHEY and CDR2 is SMNVEV in the germline V gene (reference sequence). CDR3 protein: CASSSPRLAGVGTGELFF. The CDR3 nucleotides are TGTGCCAGCAGTTCCCCTAGACTAGCGGGAGTTGGCACCGGGGAGCTGTTTTTT.

The chain has TRBV19 and TRBJ2-7; TRBD1 aligns across 9 bases. Trimming cost V 6 bases and J 4 bases; bases outside gene matches: 7. Germline V gene lookup returns CDR1 LNHDA and CDR2 SQIVND (reference sequence). This CDR3 is built from 14 residues. DNA of the CDR3: TGTGCCAGTAGCATCCGGGACAGGGTGTACGAGCAGTACTTC. It specifies CASSIRDRVYEQYF.

The chain recombines TRBV11-2 with TRBJ2-5, with 8 bases that match TRBD2. This CDR3 spans 15 amino acids. The germline V gene encodes CDR1 SGHAT and CDR2 FQNNGV. With V trimmed by 5 bases and J by 2 bases, 7 bases remained unmatched. CDR3 loop: CASSLGTRFQETQYF. The DNA of the CDR3 is TGTGCCAGCAGCCTCGGGACTAGGTTTCAAGAGACCCAGTACTTC.

The chain links TRBV4-1 to TRBJ1-1, with D unclear. Trimming removed 3 bases from V and 0 bases from J, with 8 bases in between. Germline loops: CDR1 MGHRA, CDR2 YSYEKL. There are 14 residues in the CDR3. The CDR3 DNA reads as TGCGCCAGCAGCCACAACAGCATGAACACTGAAGCTTTCTTT. Its translation: CASSHNSMNTEAFF.

This chain links TRBV5-4 with TRBJ2-7; 10 bases align to TRBD1. The CDR3 runs to 14 residues. Germline assignment: CDR1 SGHNT and CDR2 YYREEE (reference sequence). Trimming took 3 bases from V and 5 from J; bases not matched to a gene: 5. CDR3 region: CASSSRQGANEQYF. The CDR3 DNA reads TGTGCCAGCAGCTCGAGACAGGGGGCAAACGAGCAGTACTTC.

CDR3 amino acids: CASSLGLRGDTQYF. The CDR3 DNA reads TGTGCCAGCAGCTTGGGACTCCGCGGAGATACGCAGTATTTT. The chain combines TRBV7-2 with TRBJ2-3, with D tentatively TRBD2 (6 bases). This CDR3 has 14 residues. V was trimmed by 3 bases and J by 5 bases, leaving 12 bases between them. The germline gives CDR1 SGHTA, CDR2 FQGNSA. Drawing the rest from reference TRBV7-2 and TRBJ2-3, the complete variable domain is GAGVSQSPSNKVTEKGKDVELRCDPISGHTALYWYRQSLGQGLEFLIYFQGNSAPDKSGLPSDRFSAERTGGSVSTLTIQRTQQEDSAVYLCASSLGLRGDTQYFGPGTRLTVL.

This sequence joins TRBV6-5 and TRBJ1-1; 7 positions agree with TRBD1. Germline CDR1 and CDR2: MNHEY and SVGAGI. The junction had 11 bases not matched to a gene; V was cut back by 6 bases and J by 7 bases. There are 14 residues in the CDR3. CDR3 sequence: CASSRTPQGGEAFF. The CDR3 DNA reads TGTGCCAGCAGCCGGACTCCGCAGGGGGGTGAAGCTTTCTTT.

The J gene is TRBJ2-1, the V gene TRBV19, with 11 bases identical to TRBD2. The CDR3 covers 15 residues. The germline CDR1 and CDR2 sequences are LNHDA and SQIVND (reference sequence). V was pared by 11 bases and J by 4 bases, with 10 bases of the junction left unmatched. CDR3 sequence (DNA): TGTGCCTCAGTAGGGGGGACTAGCGGTTACAATGAGCAGTTCTTC. It encodes CASVGGTSGYNEQFF.